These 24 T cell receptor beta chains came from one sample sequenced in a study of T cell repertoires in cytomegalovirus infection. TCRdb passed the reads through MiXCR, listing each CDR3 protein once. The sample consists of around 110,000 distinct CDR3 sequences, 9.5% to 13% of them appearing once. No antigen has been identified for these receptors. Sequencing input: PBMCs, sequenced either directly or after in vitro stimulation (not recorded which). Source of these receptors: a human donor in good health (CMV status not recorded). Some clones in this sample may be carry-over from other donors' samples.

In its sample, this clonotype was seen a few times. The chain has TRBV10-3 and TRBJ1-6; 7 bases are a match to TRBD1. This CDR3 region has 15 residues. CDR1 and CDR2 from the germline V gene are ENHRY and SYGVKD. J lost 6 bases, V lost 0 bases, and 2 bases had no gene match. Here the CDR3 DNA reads TGTGCCATCAGTGAGTCGAGGGACAGTAATTCACCCCTCCACTTT. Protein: CAISESRDSNSPLHF.

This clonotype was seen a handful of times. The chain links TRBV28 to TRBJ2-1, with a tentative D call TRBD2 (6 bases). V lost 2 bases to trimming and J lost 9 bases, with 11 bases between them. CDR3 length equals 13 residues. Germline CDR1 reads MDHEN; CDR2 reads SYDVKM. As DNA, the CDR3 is TGTGCCAGCAGTTTAGGAGTCGGGGGTGAGCAGTTCTTC. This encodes CASSLGVGGEQFF.

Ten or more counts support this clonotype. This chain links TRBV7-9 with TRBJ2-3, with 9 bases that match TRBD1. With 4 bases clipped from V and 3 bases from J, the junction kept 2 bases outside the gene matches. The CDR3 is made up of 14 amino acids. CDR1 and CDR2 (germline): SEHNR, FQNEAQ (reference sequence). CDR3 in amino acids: CASSYGTGTDTQYF. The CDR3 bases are TGTGCCAGCAGCTACGGGACAGGGACAGATACGCAGTATTTT.

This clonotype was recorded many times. The CDR3 DNA sequence: TGTGCCAGCAGTTTTCGTCTGATCCTCAAGGAGGTCTACGAGCAGTACTTC. Its translation is CASSFRLILKEVYEQYF. The chain employs TRBV28 and TRBJ2-7, with D possibly matching TRBD2 (5 bases). Trimming left V 3 bases short and J 3 bases short, with 21 bases between. The CDR3 is made up of 17 amino acids. Germline CDR1 reads MDHEN; CDR2 reads SYDVKM.

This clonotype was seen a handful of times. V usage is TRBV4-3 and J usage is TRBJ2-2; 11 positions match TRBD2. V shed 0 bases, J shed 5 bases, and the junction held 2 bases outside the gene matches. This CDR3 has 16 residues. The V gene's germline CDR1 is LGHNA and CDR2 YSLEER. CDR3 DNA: TGCGCCAGCAGCCAAGAACTAGCGGGAGAAACCGGGGAGCTGTTTTTT. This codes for CASSQELAGETGELFF.

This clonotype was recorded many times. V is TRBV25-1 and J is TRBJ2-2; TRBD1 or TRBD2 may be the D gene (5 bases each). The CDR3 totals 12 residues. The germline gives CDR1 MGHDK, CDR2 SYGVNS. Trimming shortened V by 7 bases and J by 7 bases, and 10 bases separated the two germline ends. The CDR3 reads CASTVGDGELFF. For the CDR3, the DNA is TGTGCCAGCACCGTGGGGGACGGGGAGCTGTTTTTT.

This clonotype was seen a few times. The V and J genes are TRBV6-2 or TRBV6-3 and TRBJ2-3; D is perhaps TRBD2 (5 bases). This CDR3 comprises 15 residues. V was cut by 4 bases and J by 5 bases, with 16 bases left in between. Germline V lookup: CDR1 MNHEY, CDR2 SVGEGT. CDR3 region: CASSWNPLAGDTQYF. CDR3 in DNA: TGTGCCAGCAGTTGGAATCCACTGGCGGGAGATACGCAGTATTTT.

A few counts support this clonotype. DNA of the CDR3: TGTGCCAGCAGCTATAGCGGGGAGAACAATGAGCAGTTCTTC. Its protein is CASSYSGENNEQFF. The chain has TRBV11-2 and TRBJ2-1; 8 nucleotides match TRBD2. Germline trimming cut 4 bases from V and 5 bases from J; bases unmatched to any gene: 4. Per the germline V gene, CDR1 is SGHAT and CDR2 is FQNNGV. The CDR3 runs 14 residues. Variable domain in full (rest from reference TRBV11-2 and TRBJ2-1): EAGVAQSPRYKIIEKRQSVAFWCNPISGHATLYWYQQILGQGPKLLIQFQNNGVVDDSQLPKDRFSAERLKGVDSTLKIQPAKLEDSAVYLCASSYSGENNEQFFGPGTRLTVL.

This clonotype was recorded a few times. CDR3 sequence (DNA): TGTGCCAGCAGTTTAAACCCGTCTTACAGGATGAACACTGAAGCTTTCTTT. This sequence encodes CASSLNPSYRMNTEAFF. The chain carries TRBV28 and TRBJ1-1, with D perhaps TRBD1 (5 bases). Germline V gives CDR1 MDHEN, CDR2 SYDVKM. The CDR3 has 17 residues. V lost 2 bases to trimming and J lost 0 bases, with 16 bases between them.

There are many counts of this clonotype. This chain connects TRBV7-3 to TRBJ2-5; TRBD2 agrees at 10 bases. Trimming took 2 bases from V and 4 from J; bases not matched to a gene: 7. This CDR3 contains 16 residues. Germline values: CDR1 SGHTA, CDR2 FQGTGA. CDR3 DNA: TGTGCCAGCAGCTTATGGGCTAGCGGGAGCGGAGAGACCCAGTACTTC. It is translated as CASSLWASGSGETQYF. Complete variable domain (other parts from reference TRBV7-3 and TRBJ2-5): GAGVSQTPSNKVTEKGKYVELRCDPISGHTALYWYRQSLGQGPEFLIYFQGTGAADDSGLPNDRFFAVRPEGSVSTLKIQRTERGDSAVYLCASSLWASGSGETQYFGPGTRLLVL.

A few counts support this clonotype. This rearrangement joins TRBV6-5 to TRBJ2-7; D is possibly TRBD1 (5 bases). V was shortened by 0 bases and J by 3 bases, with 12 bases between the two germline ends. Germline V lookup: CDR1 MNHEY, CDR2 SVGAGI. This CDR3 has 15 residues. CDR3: CASSYSSPRDYEQYF. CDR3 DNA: TGTGCCAGCAGTTACTCGTCCCCCAGGGACTACGAGCAGTACTTC.

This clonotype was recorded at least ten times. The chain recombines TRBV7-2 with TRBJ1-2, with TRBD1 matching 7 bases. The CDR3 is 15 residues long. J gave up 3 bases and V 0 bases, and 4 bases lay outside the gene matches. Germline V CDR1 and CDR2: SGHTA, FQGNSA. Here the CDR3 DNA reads TGTGCCAGCAGCTTAGCGGGGGACAGCCACTATGGCTACACCTTC. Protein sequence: CASSLAGDSHYGYTF.

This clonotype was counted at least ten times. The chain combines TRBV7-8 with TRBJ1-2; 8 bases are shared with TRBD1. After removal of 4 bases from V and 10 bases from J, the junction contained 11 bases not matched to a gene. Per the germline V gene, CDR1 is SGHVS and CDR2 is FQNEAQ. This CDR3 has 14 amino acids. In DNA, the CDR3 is TGTGCCAGCAGCTCAGACAGGGGCCCGGCTGCCTACACCTTC. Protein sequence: CASSSDRGPAAYTF.

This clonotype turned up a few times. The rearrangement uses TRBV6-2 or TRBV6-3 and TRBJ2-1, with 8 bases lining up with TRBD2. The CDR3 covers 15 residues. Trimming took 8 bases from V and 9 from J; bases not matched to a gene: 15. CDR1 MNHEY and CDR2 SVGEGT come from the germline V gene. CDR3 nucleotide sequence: TGTGCCAGCGGGGAGACAGGCCGGGCGGGAGGTGAGCAGTTCTTC. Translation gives CASGETGRAGGEQFF.

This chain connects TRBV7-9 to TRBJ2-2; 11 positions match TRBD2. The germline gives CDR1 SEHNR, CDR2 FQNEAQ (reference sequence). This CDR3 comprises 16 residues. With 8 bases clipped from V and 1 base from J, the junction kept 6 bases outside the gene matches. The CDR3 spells CASGRTSGLNTGELFF. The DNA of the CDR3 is TGTGCCAGCGGCAGGACTAGCGGGTTGAACACCGGGGAGCTGTTTTTT.

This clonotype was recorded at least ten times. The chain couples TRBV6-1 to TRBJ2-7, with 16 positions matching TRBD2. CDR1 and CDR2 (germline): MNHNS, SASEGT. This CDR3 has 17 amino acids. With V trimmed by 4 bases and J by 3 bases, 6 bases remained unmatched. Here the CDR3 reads CASSVGTSGRAVYEQYV. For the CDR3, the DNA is TGTGCCAGCAGTGTCGGGACTAGCGGGAGGGCCGTCTACGAGCAGTACGTC.

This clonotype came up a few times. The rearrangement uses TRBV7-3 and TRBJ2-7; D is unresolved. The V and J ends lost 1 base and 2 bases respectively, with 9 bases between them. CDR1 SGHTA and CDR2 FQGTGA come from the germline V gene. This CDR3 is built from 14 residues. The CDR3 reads CASSLKGKAYEQYF. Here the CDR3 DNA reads TGTGCCAGCAGCTTAAAGGGTAAAGCCTACGAGCAGTACTTC.

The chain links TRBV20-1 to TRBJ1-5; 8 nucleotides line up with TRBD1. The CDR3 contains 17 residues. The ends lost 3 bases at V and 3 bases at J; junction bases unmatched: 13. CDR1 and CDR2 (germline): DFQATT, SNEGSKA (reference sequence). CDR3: CSASDPSGTGLNQPQHF. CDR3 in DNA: TGCAGTGCTAGCGACCCTTCAGGGACAGGACTCAATCAGCCCCAGCATTTT.

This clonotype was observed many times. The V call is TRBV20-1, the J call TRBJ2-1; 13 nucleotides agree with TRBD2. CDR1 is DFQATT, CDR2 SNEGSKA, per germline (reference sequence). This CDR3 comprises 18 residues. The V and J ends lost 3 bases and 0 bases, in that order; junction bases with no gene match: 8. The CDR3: CSAREGLAGLRSYNEQFF. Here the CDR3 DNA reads TGCAGTGCTAGGGAGGGACTAGCGGGACTTCGCTCCTACAATGAGCAGTTCTTC.

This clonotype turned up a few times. The CDR3 nucleotides read TGTGCCAGCAGTAGCCGAGCGGGAGGGCCCGAGACCCAGTACTTC. Its translation: CASSSRAGGPETQYF. This chain joins TRBV27 and TRBJ2-5; TRBD2 agrees at 10 bases. Looked up from germline, CDR1 is MNHEY and CDR2 is SMNVEV (reference sequence). V lost 5 bases and J lost 5; bases outside the gene matches: 8. The CDR3 runs to 15 residues.

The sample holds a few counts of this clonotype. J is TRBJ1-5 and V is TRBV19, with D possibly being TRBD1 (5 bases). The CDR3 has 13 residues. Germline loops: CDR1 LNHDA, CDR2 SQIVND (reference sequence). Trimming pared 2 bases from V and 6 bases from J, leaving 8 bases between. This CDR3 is CASSIRQGQPQHF. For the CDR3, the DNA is TGTGCCAGTAGTATAAGGCAGGGTCAGCCCCAGCATTTT.

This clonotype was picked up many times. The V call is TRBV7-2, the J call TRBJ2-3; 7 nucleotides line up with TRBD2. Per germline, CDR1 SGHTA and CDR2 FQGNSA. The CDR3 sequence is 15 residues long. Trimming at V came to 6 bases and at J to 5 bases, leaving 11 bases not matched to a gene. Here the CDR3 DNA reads TGTGCCAGCAGTTCTAACCTAGCGGCGGTAGATACGCAGTATTTT. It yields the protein CASSSNLAAVDTQYF.

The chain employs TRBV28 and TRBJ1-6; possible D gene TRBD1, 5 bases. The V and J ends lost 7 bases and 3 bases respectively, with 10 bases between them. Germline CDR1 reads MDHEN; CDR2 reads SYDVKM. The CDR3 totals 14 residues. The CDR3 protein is CASTPDSYNSPLHF. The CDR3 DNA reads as TGTGCCAGCACCCCCGACAGCTATAATTCACCCCTCCACTTT.

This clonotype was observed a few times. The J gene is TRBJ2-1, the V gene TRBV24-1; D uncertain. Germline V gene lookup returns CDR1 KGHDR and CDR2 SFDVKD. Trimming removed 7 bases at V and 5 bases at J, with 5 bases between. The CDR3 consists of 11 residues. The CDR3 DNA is TGTGCCACCAGGGAGAACAATGAGCAGTTCTTC. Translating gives CATRENNEQFF.